This T cell receptor (beta chain) was observed in a study of T cells in Graves' hyperthyroidism and ophthalmopathy. Many counts were recorded for this clonotype. Its specificity is unknown. General study findings and limits: Model output signaled ophthalmopathy a median 6.5 months ahead of onset.

Amplification of TCR beta CDR3 regions was performed using RNA transcripts as template. HTBI primers were used for first-round RT-PCR of the TCR CDR3. TCRdb ran MiXCR on the multiplex PCR reads and lists one entry per CDR3 protein. The sample records over 400,000 distinct CDR3 sequences, about 15% being singletons. V lost 4 bases to trimming and J lost 10 bases; unmatched junction nucleotides: 18. Germline CDR1 PRHDT, CDR2 FYEKMQ (reference sequence). CDR3 length: 16 residues. Exclusion criteria comprised uncontrolled infection, other autoimmune disease, pregnancy or lactation. V and J are TRBV13 and TRBJ2-5, with 7 bases identical to TRBD2. This clonotype was sampled from a man aged 18 to 30 with Graves' ophthalmopathy. The sample comprised blood. CDR3 sequence: CASSYPTGGNRGSQYF. CDR3 DNA: TGTGCCAGCAGCTACCCAACGGGAGGCAACCGGGGGAGCCAGTACTTC.